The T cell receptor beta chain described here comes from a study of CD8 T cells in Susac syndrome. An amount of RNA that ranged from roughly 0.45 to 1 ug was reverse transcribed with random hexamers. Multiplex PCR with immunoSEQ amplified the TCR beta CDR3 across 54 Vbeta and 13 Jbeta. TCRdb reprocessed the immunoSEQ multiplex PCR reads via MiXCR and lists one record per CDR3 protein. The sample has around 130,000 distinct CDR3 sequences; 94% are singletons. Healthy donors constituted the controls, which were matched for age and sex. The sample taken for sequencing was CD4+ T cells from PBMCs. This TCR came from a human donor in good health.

CDR3 in DNA: TGTGCCAGCAGTGGGCGGGACATTCAGTACTTC. It is translated as CASSGRDIQYF. The chain links TRBV2 to TRBJ2-4; D may be TRBD2 (5 bases). V lost 4 bases, J lost 8 bases, and 6 bases lay in between. The CDR3 is 11 residues long. Looked up from germline, CDR1 is SNHLY and CDR2 is FYNNEI.